Included here is one T cell receptor beta chain sequence, with context. The antigen this receptor binds is unknown. No much larger clonotype is one base removed from it; base qualities were not supplied. PBMCs were isolated by density centrifugation and stained for CD3, CD4 and CD8, after which CD4+ and CD8+ T cells were sorted on a FACSAria. Scalp biopsies and blood samples were provided by unaffected controls. Reading the germline V gene gives CDR1 SQVTM and CDR2 ANQGSEA. V loses 3 bases, J loses 5 bases, and the germline ends lie 16 bases apart. From cysteine to phenylalanine, the CDR3 is 14 amino acids long. Just CDR3 DNA is preserved here, 42 bases in frame from base 1. Library preparation was by the immunoSEQ multiplex PCR assay. For TCR sequencing, RNA was extracted from every sample and reverse transcribed into cDNA to serve as template. SuperScript III was used to make first-strand cDNA, primed with a 2:1 mix of oligo-dT and random hexamers. A synthetic immune receptor repertoire was used to gauge amplification bias, and whatever bias remained was removed computationally. Under the source paper's analysis protocol: After raw reads were preprocessed to remove errors, the CDR3 was defined following IMGT conventions as running from the conserved cysteine to phenylalanine. Clonality was computed as 1 minus the Shannon entropy, with the entropy normalized by log2 of the number of productive unique TCRs. Scalp TCRbeta sequences were cross-referenced with sorted blood CD4 and CD8 repertoires so that the CD4 or CD8 identity of scalp clones could be inferred. TCRdb retrieved this table from immuneACCESS and kept in-frame rearrangements only. Not all clones are present; in checked studies, unresolved V genes account for under half, and no reason is known for the remainder. Clone size and V and J calls were adopted from that table, with D and trimming inferred from the DNA. Within this sample are 85,000 to 110,000 clones, with roughly 53% of them counted one time only. Jointly, the top ten make up about 9% of the sample.

The sample is drawn from a study of CD8+ T cells in alopecia areata listed by TCRdb under 2018. Regarding the research as a whole: The study used high-throughput TCRbeta sequencing to examine T cell clonal expansion in alopecia areata, in both the C3H/HeJ mouse model and human patients. Human TCRbeta sequencing covered scalp tissue and sorted CD4+ and CD8+ peripheral blood T cells from patchy and totalis/universalis alopecia areata patients and healthy controls. Scalp clonality was compared among normal scalp (n=4), patchy alopecia areata scalp (n=8), and alopecia totalis/universalis scalp (n=8). RNA was obtained with the PAXgene miRNA kit for fixed scalp, the miRNeasy kit for PBMCs, and the RNeasy kit for mouse skin. immunoSEQ multiplex PCR using 35 Vbeta forward primers and 13 Jbeta reverse primers was used to amplify TCRbeta CDR3 regions. What the work shows at the level of the full study, not this receptor alone: Unlike mouse skin, which is dominated by gammadelta T cells, normal human skin has resident alphabeta T cells that are also sequenced, and this complicates analysis of the scalp TCR repertoire. Lesional scalp, especially in alopecia totalis/universalis, showed higher clonality and more expanded CD8+ clones than normal scalp, suggesting antigenic drive. Shared TCR sequences between patients were less evident than in mice, which may be partly attributable to HLA diversity in the patient population.

The chain was built from TRBV29-1 and TRBJ1-2, with no confidently assigned D gene. Sequenced material: CD4+ T cells sorted from blood. The source of this sequence is a human donor in good health. This receptor carries the CDR3 CSVDVGENPYGYTF. DNA sequence: TGCAGCGTTGATGTCGGGGAAAATCCTTATGGCTACACCTTC.